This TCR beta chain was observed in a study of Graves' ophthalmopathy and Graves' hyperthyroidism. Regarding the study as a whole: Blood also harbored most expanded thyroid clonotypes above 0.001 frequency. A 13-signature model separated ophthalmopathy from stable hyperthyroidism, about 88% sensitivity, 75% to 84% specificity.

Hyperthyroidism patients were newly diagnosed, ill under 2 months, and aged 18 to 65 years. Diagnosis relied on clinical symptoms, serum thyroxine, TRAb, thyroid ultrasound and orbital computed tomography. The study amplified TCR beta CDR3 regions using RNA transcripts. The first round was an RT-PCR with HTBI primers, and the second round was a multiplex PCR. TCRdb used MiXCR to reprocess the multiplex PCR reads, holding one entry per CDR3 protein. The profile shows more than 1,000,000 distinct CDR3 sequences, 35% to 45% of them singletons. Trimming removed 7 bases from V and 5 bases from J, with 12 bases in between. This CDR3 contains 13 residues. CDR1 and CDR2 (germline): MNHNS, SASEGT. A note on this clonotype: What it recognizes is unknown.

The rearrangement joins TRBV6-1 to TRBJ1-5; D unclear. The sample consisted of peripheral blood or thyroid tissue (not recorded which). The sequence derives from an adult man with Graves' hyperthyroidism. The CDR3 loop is CASMRASDQPQHF. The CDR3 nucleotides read TGTGCCAGCATGAGGGCGAGCGATCAGCCCCAGCATTTT.